This T cell receptor beta chain was retrieved from a study of monozygotic twins with inflammatory bowel disease (dated by TCRdb to between 2018 and 2021). A note on the overall study: The complete study included about 30 monozygotic twin pairs: 19 IBD-discordant Danish pairs and nine German pairs, of which four were IBD-concordant and five were IBD-discordant. The search for disease-associated traits relied mainly on comparing IBD patients with their genetically identical healthy co-twins within discordant pairs. Each individual had, on average, about 151 000 unique TCRalpha sequences and 181 000 unique TCRbeta sequences available for analysis. On the study overall, not on this receptor specifically: Repertoire similarity did not differ between concordant and discordant twins, which could be due to limited statistical power. A decrease in TCRbeta repertoire diversity, as measured by inverse Simpson index, was observed in IBD patients compared with their healthy co-twins. No single strong signal or clonotype linked to IBD turned up in the results, so the idea that one exists was not supported. The analysis was unable to tell apart different T cell subtypes. Compared with healthy twins, IBD patients had fewer clonotypes in common with other individuals, a difference most pronounced in patients showing signs of disease activity. Because patients were on differing immunosuppressive treatments, the repertoires may have picked up extra background noise and inter-individual variability.

Of note for this clonotype: Its antigen specificity is not known.

To prepare the library, 5' RACE was applied. The input for every TCR library was roughly 3.5 ug of total RNA. cDNA was synthesized with SMARTScribe reverse transcriptase in eight separate reactions per sample. During cDNA synthesis, unique molecular identifiers containing a 6-nucleotide sample barcode were introduced by template switching. TCRalpha and TCRbeta cDNA was amplified in two nested PCRs of approximately 16 and 10 cycles, and bead purification was carried out after each PCR. Before amplification, the cDNA was treated with uracil DNA-glycosylase and purified using the QIAquick PCR purification kit. The second PCR was the step at which Illumina TruSeq-compatible adapters and sample-specific barcodes were added. TapeStation and Qubit were used to check library quality and concentration, and roughly 4.8 ng of each library went into the pool. Sequencing of the pooled libraries was done on an Illumina HiSeq2500 single-index Rapid Run using custom sequencing primers and 2 x 100 bp reads. The study's processing was this. PCR and sequencing errors were corrected by UMI-based consensus assembly using MiGEC version 1.2.6. MiXCR version 2.1.1 was used for V(D)J alignment, clonotype assembly and CDR3 extraction. Gene usage, clonotype sharing and MAIT/NKT TCR abundance were normalised by analysing the top 1000, 10 000 and 20 000 clonotypes per sample. After downsampling to 27 000 UMIs, diversity was calculated as the inverse Simpson index using the vegan R package. Paired Mann-Whitney U tests were applied to discordant twin pairs, and Benjamini-Hochberg correction was used for multiple testing. Reprocessed by TCRdb, the reads give a single entry per CDR3 protein sequence, without DNA. The V and J calls and clone size come from TCRdb's table, not from the authors' own analysis. The data table for this sample lists tens of thousands of distinct CDR3 sequences. The ten largest clonotypes hold less than 7.5% of the sample.

From each donor, a roughly 2.5 ml peripheral blood sample was drawn into PAXgene tubes and stored at -80 degrees C. Total RNA was isolated from whole blood with the PAXgene blood miRNA kit on an automated QIAcube, without T cell sorting. Deep TCRalpha and TCRbeta repertoire profiling with unique molecular barcoding was performed on peripheral blood of monozygotic twin pairs concordant or discordant for inflammatory bowel disease. For every twin pair, smoking habits were documented, and each individual was categorised as a current, former or never smoker. The sequenced sample was blood. The clonotype comes from a human donor with ulcerative colitis or Crohn's disease, or a healthy co-twin of an affected twin (not recorded which).

The CDR3 region: CASSPVGGYNSPLHF. The V gene is TRBV18 and the J gene is TRBJ1-6; TCRdb lists TRBD1, though no DNA is available to test this call. CDR3 length: 15 amino acids, cysteine to phenylalanine. Only the protein is available. CDR1 and CDR2, looked up from the germline V gene, are KGHSH and LQKENI.